This T cell receptor (beta chain) was captured by sequencing in a study of T cell responses to AZD1222 COVID-19 vaccine. Trimming removed 5 bases at V and 1 base at J, with 20 bases between. Germline CDR1 SQVTM, CDR2 ANQGSEA. The CDR3 has 16 residues. Notes on the study in general: Nearly half of spike-specific TCRs reportedly target variant regions that are unmutated in the B.1.351 and B.1.1.7 variants. None of the repertoires were sampled until the peak T cell response had passed. Clonal diversity was possibly underestimated, and white British individuals and females predominated among donors.

Method: immunoSEQ multiplex PCR; TCRdb's copy keeps in-frame clones and lacks some. The sample shows under 50,000 clones, approximately 90% of them seen only once. About this clone: Its antigen is not known.

This receptor was obtained from an adult who received the AZD1222 COVID-19 vaccine. The genes are TRBV29-1 and TRBJ1-1; no reliable D call. The sample consisted of peripheral blood, taken 28 days after the second AZD1222 dose. CDR3 nucleotides: TGCAGCGTTTCCCGTCGGGCAGCCTCCCCGAACACTGAAGCTTTCTTT. This codes for CSVSRRAASPNTEAFF.